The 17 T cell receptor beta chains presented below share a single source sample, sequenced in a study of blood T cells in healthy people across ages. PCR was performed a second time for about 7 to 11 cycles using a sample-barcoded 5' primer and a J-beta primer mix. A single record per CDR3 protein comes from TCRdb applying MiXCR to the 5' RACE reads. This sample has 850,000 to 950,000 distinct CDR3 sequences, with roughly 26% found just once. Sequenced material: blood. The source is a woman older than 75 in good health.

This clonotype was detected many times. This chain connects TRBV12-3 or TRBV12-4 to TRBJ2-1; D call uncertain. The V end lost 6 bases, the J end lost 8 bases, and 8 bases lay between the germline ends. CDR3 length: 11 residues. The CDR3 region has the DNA TGTGCCAGCAGCTCCTATTATGAGCAGTTCTTC. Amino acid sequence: CASSSYYEQFF.

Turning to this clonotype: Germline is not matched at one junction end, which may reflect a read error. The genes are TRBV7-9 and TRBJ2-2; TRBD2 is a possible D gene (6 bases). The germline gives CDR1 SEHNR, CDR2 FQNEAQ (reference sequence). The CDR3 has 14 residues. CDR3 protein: CASSFQGVGGERFF. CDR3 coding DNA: TGTGCCAGCAGCTTTCAAGGAGTTGGCGGGGAGCGGTTTTTT.

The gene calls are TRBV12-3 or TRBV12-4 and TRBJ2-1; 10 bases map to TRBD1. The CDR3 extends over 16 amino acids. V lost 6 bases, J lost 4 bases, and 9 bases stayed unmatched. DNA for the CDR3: TGTGCCAGCAGAAACAAGGGGACAGGGGTTTACAATGAGCAGTTCTTC. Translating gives CASRNKGTGVYNEQFF.

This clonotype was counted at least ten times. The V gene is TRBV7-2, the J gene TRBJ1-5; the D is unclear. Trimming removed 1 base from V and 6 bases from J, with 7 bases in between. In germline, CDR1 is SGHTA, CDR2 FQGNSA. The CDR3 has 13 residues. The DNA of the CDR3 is TGTGCCAGCAGCTTAGGGGCACGTCAGCCCCAGCATTTT. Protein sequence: CASSLGARQPQHF. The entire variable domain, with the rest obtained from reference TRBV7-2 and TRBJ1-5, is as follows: GAGVSQSPSNKVTEKGKDVELRCDPISGHTALYWYRQSLGQGLEFLIYFQGNSAPDKSGLPSDRFSAERTGGSVSTLTIQRTQQEDSAVYLCASSLGARQPQHFGDGTRLSIL.

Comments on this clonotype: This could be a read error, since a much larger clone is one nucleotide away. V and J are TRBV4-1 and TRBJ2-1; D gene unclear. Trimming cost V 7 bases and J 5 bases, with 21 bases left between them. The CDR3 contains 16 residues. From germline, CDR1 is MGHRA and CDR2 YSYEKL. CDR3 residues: CASNQAPEIVNNEQFF. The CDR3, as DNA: TGCGCCAGCAACCAGGCCCCCGAGATCGTAAACAATGAGCAGTTCTTC.

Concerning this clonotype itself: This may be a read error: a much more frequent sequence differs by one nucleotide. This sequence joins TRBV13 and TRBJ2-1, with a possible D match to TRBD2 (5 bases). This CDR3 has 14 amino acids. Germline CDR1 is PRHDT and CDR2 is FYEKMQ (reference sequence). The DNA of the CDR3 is TGTGCCGGCAGCGCACGCGACCGGACTGGTGAGCAGTTCTTC. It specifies CAGSARDRTGEQFF.

As DNA, the CDR3 is TGCGCCAGCAGCCAATATCTGGGCACTGAAGCTTTCTTT. Protein: CASSQYLGTEAFF. The chain carries TRBV4-3 and TRBJ1-1; D is ambiguous. CDR1 LGHNA and CDR2 YSLEER come from the germline V gene. The CDR3 consists of 13 residues. V was shortened by 2 bases and J by 4 bases, with 8 bases between the two germline ends.

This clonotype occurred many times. The CDR3 reads CASRGQVGEQFF. The CDR3 DNA reads TGTGCCAGCAGAGGACAGGTGGGCGAGCAGTTCTTC. V is TRBV25-1 and J is TRBJ2-1, with 7 bases that match TRBD1. There are 12 residues in the CDR3. In germline, CDR1 is MGHDK, CDR2 SYGVNS. With V trimmed by 6 bases and J by 10 bases, 6 bases remained unmatched.

As DNA, the CDR3 is TGTGCCAGCCGGGACAGGGAAGAAAAACTGTTTTTT. Residues: CASRDREEKLFF. The chain has TRBV6-5 and TRBJ1-4, with TRBD1 matching over 9 bases. V lost 8 bases, J lost 8 bases, and 3 bases stayed unmatched. Germline V gene sequence: CDR1 MNHEY, CDR2 SVGAGI. This CDR3 is 12 amino acids long.

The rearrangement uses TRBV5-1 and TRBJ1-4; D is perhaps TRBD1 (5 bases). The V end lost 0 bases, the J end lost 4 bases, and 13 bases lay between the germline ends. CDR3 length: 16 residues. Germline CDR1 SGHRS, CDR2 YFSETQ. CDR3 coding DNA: TGCGCCAGCAGCTTGGCCGGCCAAGGGGATAATGAAAAACTGTTTTTT. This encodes CASSLAGQGDNEKLFF.

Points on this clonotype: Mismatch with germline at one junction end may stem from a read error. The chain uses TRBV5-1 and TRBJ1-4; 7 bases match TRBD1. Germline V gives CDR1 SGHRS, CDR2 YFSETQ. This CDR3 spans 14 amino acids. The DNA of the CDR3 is TGCGCCGGCAGCCACAGGGGAAGGGAAGAAAAACTGTTTTTT. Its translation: CAGSHRGREEKLFF.

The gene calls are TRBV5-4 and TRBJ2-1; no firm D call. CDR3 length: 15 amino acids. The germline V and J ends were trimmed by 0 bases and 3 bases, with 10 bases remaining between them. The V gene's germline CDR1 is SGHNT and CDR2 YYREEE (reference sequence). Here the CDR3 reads CASSLAGVIYNEQFF. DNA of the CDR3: TGTGCCAGCAGCTTGGCTGGGGTTATCTACAATGAGCAGTTCTTC.

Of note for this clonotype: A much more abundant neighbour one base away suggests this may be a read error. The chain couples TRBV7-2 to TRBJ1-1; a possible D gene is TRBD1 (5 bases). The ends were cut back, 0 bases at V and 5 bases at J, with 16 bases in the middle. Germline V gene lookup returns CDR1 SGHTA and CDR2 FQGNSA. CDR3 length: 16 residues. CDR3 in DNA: TGTGCCAGCAGCTTAGCCCATCGCGGGGGAGGAACTGAAGCTTTCTTT. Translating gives CASSLAHRGGGTEAFF.

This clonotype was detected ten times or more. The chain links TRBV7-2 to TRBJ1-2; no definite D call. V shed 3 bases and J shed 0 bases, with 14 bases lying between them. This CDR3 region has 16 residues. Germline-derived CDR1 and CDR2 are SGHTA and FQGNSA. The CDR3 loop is CASSFLPRGTNYGYTF. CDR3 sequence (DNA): TGTGCCAGCAGCTTCCTACCGCGGGGAACTAACTATGGCTACACCTTC.

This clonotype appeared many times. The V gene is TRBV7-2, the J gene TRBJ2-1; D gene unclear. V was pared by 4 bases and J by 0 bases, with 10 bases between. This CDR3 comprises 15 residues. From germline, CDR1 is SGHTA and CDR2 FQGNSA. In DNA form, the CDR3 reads TGTGCCAGCAGCTCTCAATTCCCCTCCTACAATGAGCAGTTCTTC. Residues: CASSSQFPSYNEQFF. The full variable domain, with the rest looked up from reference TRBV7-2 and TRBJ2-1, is GAGVSQSPSNKVTEKGKDVELRCDPISGHTALYWYRQSLGQGLEFLIYFQGNSAPDKSGLPSDRFSAERTGGSVSTLTIQRTQQEDSAVYLCASSSQFPSYNEQFFGPGTRLTVL.

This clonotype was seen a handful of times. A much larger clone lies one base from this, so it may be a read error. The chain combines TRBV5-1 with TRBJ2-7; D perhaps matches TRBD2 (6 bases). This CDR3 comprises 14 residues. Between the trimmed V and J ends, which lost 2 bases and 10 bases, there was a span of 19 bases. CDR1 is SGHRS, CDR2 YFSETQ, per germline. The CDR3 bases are TGCGCCAGCAGCTTAATCCAGGGCGGGGAGAACCAGTACTTC. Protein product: CASSLIQGGENQYF.

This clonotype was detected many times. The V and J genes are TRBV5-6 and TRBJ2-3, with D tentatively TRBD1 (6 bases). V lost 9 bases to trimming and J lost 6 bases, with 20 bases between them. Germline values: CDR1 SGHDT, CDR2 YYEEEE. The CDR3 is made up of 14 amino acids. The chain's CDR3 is CATRGRGRGDTQYF. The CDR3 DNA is TGTGCCACCAGGGGAAGGGGACGCGGGGATACGCAGTATTTT.